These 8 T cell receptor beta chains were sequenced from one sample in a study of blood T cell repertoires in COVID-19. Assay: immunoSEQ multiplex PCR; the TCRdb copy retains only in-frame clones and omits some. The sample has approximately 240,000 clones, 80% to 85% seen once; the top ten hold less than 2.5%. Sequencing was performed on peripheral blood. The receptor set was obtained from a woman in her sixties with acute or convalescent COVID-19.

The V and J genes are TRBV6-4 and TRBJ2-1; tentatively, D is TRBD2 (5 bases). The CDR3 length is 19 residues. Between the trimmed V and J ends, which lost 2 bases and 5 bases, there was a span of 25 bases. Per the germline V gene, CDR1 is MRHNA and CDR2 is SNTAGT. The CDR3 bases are TGTGCCAGCAGTGACGATGGTGGTTTGGTTCCGGACTCAGACAATGAGCAGTTCTTC. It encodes CASSDDGGLVPDSDNEQFF.

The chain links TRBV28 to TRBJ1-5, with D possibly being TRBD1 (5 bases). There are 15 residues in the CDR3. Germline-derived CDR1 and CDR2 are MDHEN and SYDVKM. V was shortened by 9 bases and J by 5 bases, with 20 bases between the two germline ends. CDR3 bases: TGTGCCAGTTTCCCAATGGCAGGGCGCGATCAGCCCCAGCATTTT. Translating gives CASFPMAGRDQPQHF.

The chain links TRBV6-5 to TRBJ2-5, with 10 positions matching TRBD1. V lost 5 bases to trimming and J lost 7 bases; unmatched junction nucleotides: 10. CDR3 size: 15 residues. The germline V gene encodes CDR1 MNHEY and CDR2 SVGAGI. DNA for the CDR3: TGTGCCAGCAGTCAACCGGGACAGGGGCAGAGGACCCAGTACTTC. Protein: CASSQPGQGQRTQYF.

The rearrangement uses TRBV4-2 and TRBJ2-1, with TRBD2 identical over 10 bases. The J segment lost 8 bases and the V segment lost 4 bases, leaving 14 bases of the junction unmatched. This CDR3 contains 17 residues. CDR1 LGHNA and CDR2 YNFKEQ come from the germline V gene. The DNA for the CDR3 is TGTGCCAGCAGCCTAACGGGACAGCGGGGGGGCGTCGATGAGCAGTTCTTC. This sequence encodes CASSLTGQRGGVDEQFF.

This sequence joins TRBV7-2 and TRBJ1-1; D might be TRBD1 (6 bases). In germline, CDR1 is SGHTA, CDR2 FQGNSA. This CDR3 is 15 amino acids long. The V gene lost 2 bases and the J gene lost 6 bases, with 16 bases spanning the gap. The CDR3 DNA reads TGTGCCAGCAGCTTACACTGGGGGCAGGGAGCTGAAGCTTTCTTT. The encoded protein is CASSLHWGQGAEAFF. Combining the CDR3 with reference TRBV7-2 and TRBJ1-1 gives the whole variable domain GAGVSQSPSNKVTEKGKDVELRCDPISGHTALYWYRQSLGQGLEFLIYFQGNSAPDKSGLPSDRFSAERTGGSVSTLTIQRTQQEDSAVYLCASSLHWGQGAEAFFGQGTRLTVV.

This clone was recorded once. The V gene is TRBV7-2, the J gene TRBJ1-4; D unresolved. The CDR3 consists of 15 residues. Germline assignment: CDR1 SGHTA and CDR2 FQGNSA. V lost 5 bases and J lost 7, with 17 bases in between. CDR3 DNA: TGTGCCAGCAGCCCCGAGGGCGTCAGTAGTGAAAAACTGTTTTTT. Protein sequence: CASSPEGVSSEKLFF.

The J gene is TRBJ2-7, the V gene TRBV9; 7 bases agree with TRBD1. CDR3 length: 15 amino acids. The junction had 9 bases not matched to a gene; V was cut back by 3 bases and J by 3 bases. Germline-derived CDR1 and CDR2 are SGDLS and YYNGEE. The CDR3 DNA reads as TGTGCCAGCAGCGCCCCGGGACAGCATAGCTACGAGCAGTACTTC. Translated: CASSAPGQHSYEQYF.

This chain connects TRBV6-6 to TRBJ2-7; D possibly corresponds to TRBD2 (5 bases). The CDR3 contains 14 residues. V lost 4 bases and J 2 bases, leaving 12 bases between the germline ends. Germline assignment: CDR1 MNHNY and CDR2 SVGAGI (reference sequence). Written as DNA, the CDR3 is TGTGCCAGCAGTTCGTTGACTAACACCTACGAGCAGTACTTC. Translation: CASSSLTNTYEQYF.